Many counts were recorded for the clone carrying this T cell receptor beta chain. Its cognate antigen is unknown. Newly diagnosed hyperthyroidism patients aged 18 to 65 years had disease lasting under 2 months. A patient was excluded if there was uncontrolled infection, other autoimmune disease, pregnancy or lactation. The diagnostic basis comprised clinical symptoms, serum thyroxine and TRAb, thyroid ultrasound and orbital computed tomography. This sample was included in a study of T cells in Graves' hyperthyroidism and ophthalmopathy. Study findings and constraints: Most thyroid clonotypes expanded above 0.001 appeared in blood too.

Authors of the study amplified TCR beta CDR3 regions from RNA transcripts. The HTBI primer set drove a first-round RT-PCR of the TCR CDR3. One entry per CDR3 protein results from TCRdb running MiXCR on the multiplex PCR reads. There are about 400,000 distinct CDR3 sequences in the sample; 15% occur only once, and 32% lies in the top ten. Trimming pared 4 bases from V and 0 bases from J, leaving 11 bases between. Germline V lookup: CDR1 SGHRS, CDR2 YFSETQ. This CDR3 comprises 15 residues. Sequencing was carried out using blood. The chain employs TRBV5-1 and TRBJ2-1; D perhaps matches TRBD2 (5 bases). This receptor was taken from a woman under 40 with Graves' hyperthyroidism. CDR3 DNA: TGCGCCAGCAGCCCGGGGTACACCTCCTACAATGAGCAGTTCTTC. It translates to CASSPGYTSYNEQFF.